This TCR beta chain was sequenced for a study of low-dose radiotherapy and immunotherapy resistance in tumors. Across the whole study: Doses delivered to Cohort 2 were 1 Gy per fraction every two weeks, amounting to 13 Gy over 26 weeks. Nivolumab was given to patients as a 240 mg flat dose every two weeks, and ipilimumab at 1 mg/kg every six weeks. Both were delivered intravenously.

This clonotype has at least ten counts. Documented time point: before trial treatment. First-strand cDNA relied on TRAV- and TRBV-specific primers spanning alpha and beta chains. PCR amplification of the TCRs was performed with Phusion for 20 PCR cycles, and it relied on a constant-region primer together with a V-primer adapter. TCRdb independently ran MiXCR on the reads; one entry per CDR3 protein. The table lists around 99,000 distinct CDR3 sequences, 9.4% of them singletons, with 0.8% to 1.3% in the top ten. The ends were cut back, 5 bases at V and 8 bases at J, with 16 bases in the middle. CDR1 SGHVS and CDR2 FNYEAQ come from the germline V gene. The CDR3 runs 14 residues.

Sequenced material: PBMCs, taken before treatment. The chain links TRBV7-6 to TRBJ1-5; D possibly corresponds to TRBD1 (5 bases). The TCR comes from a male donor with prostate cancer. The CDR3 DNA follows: TGTGCCAGCAGCCTGCGGACGGGGGATGAGCCCCAGCATTTT. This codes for CASSLRTGDEPQHF.